A single T cell receptor (beta chain) is shown here with its context. The antigen it recognizes is unknown. Qualities for individual bases were not recorded, and no much larger clone is one base off. This sample stems from a study of blood T cell repertoires in COVID-19 (dated by TCRdb to 2018 to 2020). Background on the whole study: Collaborator samples came from the United States, Italy and Spain and covered acute and convalescent phases of COVID-19. Sample metadata almost always included a de-identified subject ID, COVID-19 status, age in years and sex. The prospective study material was composed of cDNA or gDNA derived from T cells, B-cell-depleted T cells, or PBMCs. Deeply sampled blood TCRbeta repertoires from subjects exposed to, actively infected with, or recovered from COVID-19 were included in the dataset. The repertoires were released in a freely available public database meant as a resource for research on the immune response to SARS-CoV-2. Samples came from the ongoing ImmuneRACE study (first 160 participants) plus 1,254 subjects from 6 global collaborators. Where available, HLA class I and class II types were obtained from metadata supplied by the sample provider rather than from assay-based typing.

The immunoSEQ Assay, a bias-controlled multiplex PCR, was used to amplify TCRbeta CDR3 regions from genomic DNA. Per the original workflow: Nucleated cell counts per sample were estimated from amplification of reference gene primers within the assay. Sequence reads were collapsed and filtered to measure the absolute abundance of every unique TCRbeta CDR3 rearrangement. For each sample, productive Simpson clonality was calculated by taking the square root of Simpson's diversity index across productive rearrangements. Imported from immuneACCESS, the table was reduced by TCRdb to in-frame sequences with V and J called. These copies leave out some clones; in studies compared against another copy, an unresolved V gene accounts for under half, and the cause of the remainder is not known. For V, J and clone size, that table is used; D and trimming come from the DNA. For this sample the table gives fewer than 80,000 clones, of which about 86% were detected only once. The ten largest clones take up 6.3% of the sample.

One collaborating source in Seattle enrolled patients while the patients were actively infected and followed the patients over time throughout the course of disease. Each collaborating institution followed its own protocols to collect whole blood in K2EDTA tubes. For TCRbeta analysis, collaborator samples were shipped as frozen whole blood, as isolated PBMCs, or as DNA extracted from either sample type. What the work shows at the level of the full study, not this receptor alone: How much clinical and demographic metadata was included differed by source and by participant, and the metadata was provided uncurated.

Per the germline V gene, SGDLS is the CDR1 and YYNGEE is the CDR2. Trimming leaves V shorter by 4 bases and J shorter by 6 bases, with the junction holding 8 bases beyond the gene matches. The CDR3 holds 14 amino acids from the cysteine to the phenylalanine. Solely the CDR3 DNA is kept, with 42 bases framed from the first base. This receptor was obtained from a man aged 80 or over with COVID-19, enrolled during active disease. The chain links TRBV9 with TRBJ2-3; 7 junctional bases match TRBD2. The sequenced material came from peripheral blood. The nucleotide sequence reads as follows: TGTGCCAGCAGCCCCGGGGAGGGTGCGGATACGCAGTATTTT. Its translation is CASSPGEGADTQYF.